This T cell receptor (beta chain) appears in the sequencing data of a study of T cell repertoires in cytomegalovirus infection. General study results and limits: Ex vivo responses were dominated by HLA-C-restricted CMV-specific TCR beta clonotypes.

This clonotype occurred a few times. Its specificity is not known. The CDR3 extends over 15 amino acids. V was cut by 2 bases and J by 3 bases, with 11 bases left in between. Germline values: CDR1 MNHNY, CDR2 SVGAGI (reference sequence). One entry per CDR3 protein, called by TCRdb with MiXCR from the reads. The repertoire consists of about 530,000 distinct CDR3 sequences, with 26% occurring once and the leading ten covering less than 15%. The V gene is TRBV6-6, the J gene TRBJ2-1, with D perhaps TRBD2 (5 bases). Sequencing was done on a sample of PBMCs. The sequence derives from a human donor in good health (CMV status not recorded). Some clones in this sample may be carry-over from other donors' samples. The CDR3 coding sequence is TGTGCCAGCAGTTACGGGTGGGAGAGCTACAATGAGCAGTTCTTC. Protein: CASSYGWESYNEQFF.